This T cell receptor beta chain appears in the sequencing data of a study of blood T cell repertoires in COVID-19. The overall study: The study drew acute and convalescent COVID-19 samples from the United States, Italy and Spain. The cDNA or gDNA used as material had been derived from T cells, B-cell-depleted T cells, or PBMCs.

Germline CDR1 LNHDA, CDR2 SQIVND (reference sequence). The J segment lost 5 bases and the V segment lost 5 bases, leaving 5 bases of the junction unmatched. The CDR3 contains 15 residues. This clone was seen a single time. The cohort comprised adults aged 18 to 89 years residing in about 25 US areas. Grouping used clinical history reported by participants in a survey and questionnaire. Profiling relied on immunoSEQ multiplex PCR, and the TCRdb table lists in-frame clones only, not all of them. The table has roughly 250,000 clones, approximately 90% seen once. The rearrangement links TRBV19 to TRBJ1-5; 11 bases align to TRBD1. The origin of this receptor is a middle-aged woman with acute COVID-19. Sequencing was performed on PBMCs or T cells enriched from blood (not recorded which). DNA of the CDR3: TGTGCCAGTAGTTCCTGGACAGGGGGCGATCAGCCCCAGCATTTT. Translation: CASSSWTGGDQPQHF.